This T cell receptor beta chain was identified during a study of T cells in Graves' hyperthyroidism and ophthalmopathy. Amplification targeted TCR beta CDR3 regions from RNA transcripts. A first-round RT-PCR of the TCR CDR3 used the HTBI primer set. TCRdb called the multiplex PCR reads again in MiXCR, with one record for every CDR3 protein. Of about 400,000 distinct CDR3 sequences in the sample, about 13% were seen once. Germline V gene lookup returns CDR1 MNHNS and CDR2 SASEGT. V lost 5 bases and J lost 5, with 12 bases in between. The CDR3 length is 13 residues. This clonotype was counted at least ten times.

The TCR was taken from a woman younger than 30 with Graves' hyperthyroidism. This sequence joins TRBV6-1 and TRBJ2-5, with no clear D. Sequenced: blood. CDR3 coding DNA: TGTGCCAGCAGTTATACCTTCCAGGAGACCCAGTACTTC. Amino acid sequence: CASSYTFQETQYF.